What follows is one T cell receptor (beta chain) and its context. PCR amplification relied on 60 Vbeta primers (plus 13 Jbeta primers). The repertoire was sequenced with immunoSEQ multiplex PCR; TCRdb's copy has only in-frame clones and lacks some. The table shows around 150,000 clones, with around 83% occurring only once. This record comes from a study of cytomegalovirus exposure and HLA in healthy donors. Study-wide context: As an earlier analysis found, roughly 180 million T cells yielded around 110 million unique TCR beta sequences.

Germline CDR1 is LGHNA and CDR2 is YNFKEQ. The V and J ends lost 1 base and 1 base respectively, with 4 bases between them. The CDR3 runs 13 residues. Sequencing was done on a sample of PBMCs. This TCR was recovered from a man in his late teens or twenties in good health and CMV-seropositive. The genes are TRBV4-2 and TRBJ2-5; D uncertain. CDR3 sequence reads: CASSQALQETQYF. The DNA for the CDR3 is TGTGCCAGCAGCCAAGCACTCCAAGAGACCCAGTACTTC.